The rows below give T cell receptor beta chains drawn from one sample of a study of blood T cell repertoires in COVID-19. Sequenced by immunoSEQ multiplex PCR; TCRdb stores in-frame clones only, minus some. The repertoire has approximately 140,000 clones, over 75% of them found once; the top ten carry 1.2%. Sequenced: PBMCs or T cells enriched from blood (not recorded which). The receptors come from a woman aged 25 to 39 with acute COVID-19. CDR3s include the opening cysteine and the closing phenylalanine or tryptophan. A D gene is named only where the DNA matches it firmly. The size entry is marked missing in some rows and otherwise reads once, few, many or a size class.

clone_size j_call cdr3_length v_call d_call cdr3_nt cdr3_aa
NA TRBJ1-1 12 TRBV12-3/TRBV12-4 NA TGTGCCAGCAGGGGGCGGAGCACTGAAGCTTTCTTT CASRGRSTEAFF
NA TRBJ1-2 15 TRBV4-3 NA TGCGCCAGCAGCCAAGAAAGCGTCAAACCCTATGGCTACACCTTC CASSQESVKPYGYTF
NA TRBJ2-7 14 TRBV13 TRBD2 TGTGCCAGCAGCCTTAGCGGGAGCGGCTACGAGCAGTACTTC CASSLSGSGYEQYF
NA TRBJ1-5 15 TRBV28 NA TGTGCCAGCAGTCCCGGGGCGGGGGGCAATCAGCCCCAGCATTTT CASSPGAGGNQPQHF
NA TRBJ2-2 13 TRBV9 NA TGTGCCAGCAGCGTAATCCCTCCCGGGGAGCTGTTTTTT CASSVIPPGELFF
NA TRBJ2-7 15 TRBV7-2 NA TGTGCCAGCAGCTTAGGAGCGTTCAGCTCCTACGAGCAGTACTTC CASSLGAFSSYEQYF
NA TRBJ2-1 16 TRBV10-2 TRBD2 TGCGCCAGCAGTGACACTAGCGGGGGGAAATACAATGAGCAGTTCTTC CASSDTSGGKYNEQFF
NA TRBJ1-2 14 TRBV30 TRBD1 TGTGCCTGGAGATTTAAGGACAGGAACTATGGCTACACCTTC CAWRFKDRNYGYTF
NA TRBJ1-2 13 TRBV12-3/TRBV12-4 NA TGTGCCAGCAGTTTTGGAGGGATCGGTGGCTACACCTTC CASSFGGIGGYTF
NA TRBJ2-7 12 TRBV14 TRBD2 TGTGCCAGCGAGGGGAGGGCTAACGAGCAGTACTTC CASEGRANEQYF
NA TRBJ2-1 13 TRBV19 NA TGTGCCAGTAGTACAGGTAATTACAATGAGCAGTTCTTC CASSTGNYNEQFF
NA TRBJ1-2 15 TRBV4-1 NA TGCGCCAGCAGCCAAGATTCCAACTACAGGGAGGGCTACACCTTC CASSQDSNYREGYTF
NA TRBJ1-2 15 TRBV3-1/TRBV3-2 TRBD1 TGTGCCAGCAGCCAAAAGCCCTTGACAGGGGGCGCCTACACCTTC CASSQKPLTGGAYTF
NA TRBJ2-1 16 TRBV19 NA TGTGCCAGTAGTATCGGGATACTTGAAAGCTACAATGAGCAGTTCTTC CASSIGILESYNEQFF
once TRBJ1-1 14 TRBV2 NA TGTGCCAGCAGTGAACTTCTTCCGAACACTGAAGCTTTCTTT CASSELLPNTEAFF
NA TRBJ2-7 15 TRBV11-2 NA TGTGCCAGCAGCCCAAACGGACAGACAACCTACGAGCAGTACTTC CASSPNGQTTYEQYF
NA TRBJ1-1 14 TRBV3-1/TRBV3-2 NA TGTGCCAGCAGGTCGGACAGTATGAACACTGAAGCTTTCTTT CASRSDSMNTEAFF
NA TRBJ2-3 14 TRBV28 TRBD2 TGTGCCACCGGGACTAGCGGGAATCCAGATACGCAGTATTTT CATGTSGNPDTQYF
once TRBJ2-7 15 TRBV18 TRBD1 TGTGCCAGCTCACCACGTCAGGGGGACCTCTACGAGCAGTACTTC CASSPRQGDLYEQYF
NA TRBJ1-2 15 TRBV4-3 TRBD1 TGCGCCAGCAGCCAAGGGACAGGGGCTAACTATGGCTACACCTTC CASSQGTGANYGYTF
few TRBJ2-2 12 TRBV11-2 NA TGTGCCAGCAGCTTCCTCACCGGGGAGCTGTTTTTT CASSFLTGELFF
NA TRBJ2-5 14 TRBV6-2/TRBV6-3 NA TGTGCCAGCAGTTCCTGGACAGTTCAAGAGACCCAGTACTTC CASSSWTVQETQYF
once TRBJ2-7 14 TRBV27 NA TGTGCCAGCAGTTCCGACGTCAGGAGGCACGAGCAGTACTTC CASSSDVRRHEQYF
NA TRBJ1-2 15 TRBV5-4 NA TGTGCCAGCAGCTTGGCCGTTGGTGAGAACTATGGCTACACCTTC CASSLAVGENYGYTF
once TRBJ2-7 13 TRBV7-3 TRBD1 TGTGCCAGCAGCGCGGACAGGGGAACCGAGCAGTACTTC CASSADRGTEQYF
NA TRBJ1-1 11 TRBV10-3 TRBD1 TGTGCCTCCCGGGACAGGTTTGAAGCTTTCTTT CASRDRFEAFF
NA TRBJ1-2 13 TRBV30 NA TGTGCCTGGAGTGTACTCAGGAACTATGGCTACACCTTC CAWSVLRNYGYTF
NA TRBJ2-5 15 TRBV10-3 TRBD1 TGTGCCATCGTGAAGGACAGGGAAGGGCAAGAGACCCAGTACTTC CAIVKDREGQETQYF
NA TRBJ2-7 15 TRBV24-1 TRBD1 TGTGCCACCAGTGCGGGGACAGAGACCTCCTACGAGCAGTACTTC CATSAGTETSYEQYF
NA TRBJ2-7 12 TRBV28 NA TGTGCCAGCACGACTGACTACTACGAGCAGTACTTC CASTTDYYEQYF
NA TRBJ2-3 15 TRBV30 TRBD2 TGTGCCTGGAGTAGAACTAGCGTCGGCACAGATACGCAGTATTTT CAWSRTSVGTDTQYF
few TRBJ1-1 13 TRBV5-1 NA TGCGCCAGCAGCTTGGTACAGGACACTGAAGCTTTCTTT CASSLVQDTEAFF
NA TRBJ1-4 13 TRBV7-2 NA TGTGCCAGCACCCAGGGGCTCAGGGAAAAACTGTTTTTT CASTQGLREKLFF
NA TRBJ2-5 12 TRBV5-6 NA TGTGCCAGCAGCTTTGTCGAGGAGACCCAGTACTTC CASSFVEETQYF
NA TRBJ2-7 15 TRBV9 TRBD2 TGTGCCAGCAGCGTATTTCCTAGCGGAGGATACGAGCAGTACTTC CASSVFPSGGYEQYF
NA TRBJ2-7 14 TRBV29-1 NA TGCAGCGTTGAAGATGAGACTAGATTTCGCGAGCAGTACTTC CSVEDETRFREQYF